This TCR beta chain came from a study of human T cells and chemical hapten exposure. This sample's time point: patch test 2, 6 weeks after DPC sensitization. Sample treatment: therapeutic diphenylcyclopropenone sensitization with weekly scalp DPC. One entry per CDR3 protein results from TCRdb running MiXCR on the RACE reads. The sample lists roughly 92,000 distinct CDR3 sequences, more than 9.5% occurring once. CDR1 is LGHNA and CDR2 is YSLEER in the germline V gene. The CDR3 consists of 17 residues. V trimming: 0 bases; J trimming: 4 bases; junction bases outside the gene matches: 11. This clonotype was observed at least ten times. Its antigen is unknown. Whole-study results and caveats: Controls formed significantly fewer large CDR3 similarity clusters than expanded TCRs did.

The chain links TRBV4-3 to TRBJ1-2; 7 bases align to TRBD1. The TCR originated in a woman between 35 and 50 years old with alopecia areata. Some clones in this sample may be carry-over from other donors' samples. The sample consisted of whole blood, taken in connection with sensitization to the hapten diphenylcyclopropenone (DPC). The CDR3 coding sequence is TGCGCCAGCAGCCAAGATGGGGTGGAACAGGGGACCTATGGCTACACCTTC. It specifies CASSQDGVEQGTYGYTF.